This is a list of T cell receptor beta chains from one sample in a study of molecular identifiers for immune sequencing clone quantification. TCRdb fed the PCR reads into MiXCR, producing one record per CDR3 protein. This table holds more than 450,000 distinct CDR3 sequences, about 21% found once. Sequencing was performed on naive CD8+ T cells from blood, with Jurkat cell RNA spiked in. Source of these receptors: a human donor in good health. Some libraries in this study had Jurkat cell RNA spiked in. Each CDR3 is given with its conserved first and last residue. Fields, in order: J gene, clone size, V gene, D gene, CDR3 protein, CDR3 DNA. D genes are given only for firm matches. The size field is filled for only some rows; it gives once, few, many or a size class.

j_call: TRBJ1-1; clone_size: -; v_call: TRBV6-2/TRBV6-3; d_call: -; cdr3_aa: CASSLPEDGGRNTEAFF; cdr3_nt: TGTGCCAGCAGTTTACCCGAGGATGGGGGGCGGAACACTGAAGCTTTCTTT
j_call: TRBJ1-1; clone_size: -; v_call: TRBV4-1; d_call: TRBD1; cdr3_aa: CASSLGQGTAFF; cdr3_nt: TGCGCCAGCAGCCTGGGACAGGGGACTGCTTTCTTT
j_call: TRBJ1-5; clone_size: many; v_call: TRBV11-3; d_call: -; cdr3_aa: CASLLGQPQHF; cdr3_nt: TGTGCCAGCCTTTTGGGTCAGCCCCAGCATTTT
j_call: TRBJ2-3; clone_size: few; v_call: TRBV13; d_call: TRBD2; cdr3_aa: CASSPEGGTNTDTQYF; cdr3_nt: TGTGCCAGCAGCCCCGAGGGCGGGACTAACACAGATACGCAGTATTTT
j_call: TRBJ1-1; clone_size: many; v_call: TRBV19; d_call: -; cdr3_aa: CASSIGLSNEAFF; cdr3_nt: TGTGCCAGTAGTATTGGTCTCAGTAATGAAGCTTTCTTT
j_call: TRBJ1-2; clone_size: -; v_call: TRBV4-2; d_call: -; cdr3_aa: CASSQDSGRNGYTF; cdr3_nt: TGTGCCAGCAGCCAAGATTCAGGGCGGAATGGCTACACCTTC
j_call: TRBJ2-7; clone_size: -; v_call: TRBV20-1; d_call: -; cdr3_aa: CSARSLGEYEQYF; cdr3_nt: TGCAGTGCTAGATCCCTAGGGGAATACGAGCAGTACTTC
j_call: TRBJ1-2; clone_size: -; v_call: TRBV15; d_call: -; cdr3_aa: CATSRDSLRGYGYTF; cdr3_nt: TGTGCCACCAGCAGAGATTCTTTAAGGGGCTATGGCTACACCTTC
j_call: TRBJ2-3; clone_size: once; v_call: TRBV10-2; d_call: -; cdr3_aa: CASSEGGSSADTRYF; cdr3_nt: TGCGCCAGCAGTGAGGGGGGGTCTAGCGCAGATACGCGGTATTTT
j_call: TRBJ1-4; clone_size: many; v_call: TRBV4-3; d_call: -; cdr3_aa: CASSLGEGGEKLFF; cdr3_nt: TGCGCCAGCAGCCTAGGGGAAGGAGGTGAAAAACTGTTTTTT
j_call: TRBJ2-5; clone_size: many; v_call: TRBV28; d_call: -; cdr3_aa: CASSSNPDDPQETQYF; cdr3_nt: TGTGCCAGCAGCTCGAACCCTGACGATCCCCAAGAGACCCAGTACTTC
j_call: TRBJ2-3; clone_size: many; v_call: TRBV7-6; d_call: -; cdr3_aa: CASSLDWRGEGYEQYF; cdr3_nt: TGTGCCAGCAGCTTAGATTGGAGGGGTGAAGGGTATGAGCAGTATTTT
j_call: TRBJ2-3; clone_size: -; v_call: TRBV19; d_call: -; cdr3_aa: CASRELSTDTQYF; cdr3_nt: TGTGCCAGTAGGGAGCTTTCCACAGATACGCAGTATTTT
j_call: TRBJ2-7; clone_size: many; v_call: TRBV19; d_call: TRBD2; cdr3_aa: CASSGLAPAGEQYF; cdr3_nt: TGTGCCAGTTCTGGACTAGCGCCGGCCGGCGAGCAGTACTTC
j_call: TRBJ1-5; clone_size: -; v_call: TRBV12-3/TRBV12-4; d_call: TRBD1; cdr3_aa: CASSFQGAAGNQPQHF; cdr3_nt: TGTGCCAGCAGTTTTCAGGGGGCTGCCGGCAATCAGCCCCAGCATTTT
j_call: TRBJ2-3; clone_size: -; v_call: TRBV13; d_call: -; cdr3_aa: CASSTVRVEQYF; cdr3_nt: TGTGCCAGCAGCACCGTTAGGGTCGAGCAGTATTTT
j_call: TRBJ2-7; clone_size: many; v_call: TRBV5-1; d_call: -; cdr3_aa: CASSLEAGLIGEQYF; cdr3_nt: TGCGCCAGCAGCTTGGAGGCAGGGTTGATTGGGGAGCAGTACTTC
j_call: TRBJ2-4; clone_size: few; v_call: TRBV7-2; d_call: TRBD2; cdr3_aa: CASSPRKIRLAGGGNIQYF; cdr3_nt: TGTGCCAGCAGCCCCCGTAAGATACGACTAGCGGGAGGCGGGAACATTCAGTACTTC
j_call: TRBJ2-3; clone_size: -; v_call: TRBV9; d_call: -; cdr3_aa: CASSYLGRQSTDTQYF; cdr3_nt: TGTGCCAGCAGCTACTTGGGCAGACAGAGCACAGATACGCAGTATTTT
j_call: TRBJ2-3; clone_size: -; v_call: TRBV12-3/TRBV12-4; d_call: -; cdr3_aa: CASSWASGGVTDTQYF; cdr3_nt: TGTGCCAGCAGTTGGGCCTCAGGAGGGGTCACAGATACGCAGTATTTT
j_call: TRBJ2-3; clone_size: few; v_call: TRBV14; d_call: -; cdr3_aa: CASSMSPGTQYF; cdr3_nt: TGTGCCAGCAGTATGAGTCCCGGTACGCAGTATTTT
j_call: TRBJ1-1; clone_size: -; v_call: TRBV29-1; d_call: -; cdr3_aa: CSTWPREAEAFF; cdr3_nt: TGCAGCACGTGGCCAAGAGAGGCTGAAGCTTTCTTT
j_call: TRBJ2-5; clone_size: -; v_call: TRBV11-2; d_call: TRBD1; cdr3_aa: CASSFPRTGPNQETQYF; cdr3_nt: TGTGCCAGCAGCTTTCCCAGGACAGGGCCAAACCAAGAGACCCAGTACTTC
j_call: TRBJ1-4; clone_size: few; v_call: TRBV7-9; d_call: -; cdr3_aa: CASSLEGSPNNEKLFF; cdr3_nt: TGTGCCAGCAGCTTAGAGGGGAGTCCGAATAATGAAAAACTGTTTTTT
j_call: TRBJ2-7; clone_size: many; v_call: TRBV12-3/TRBV12-4; d_call: TRBD2; cdr3_aa: CASRPSAGASYEQYF; cdr3_nt: TGTGCCAGCAGACCCTCAGCGGGGGCCTCCTACGAGCAGTACTTC
j_call: TRBJ1-1; clone_size: few; v_call: TRBV7-8; d_call: -; cdr3_aa: CASTPAPGVEAFF; cdr3_nt: TGTGCCAGCACCCCCGCCCCGGGGGTGGAAGCTTTCTTT